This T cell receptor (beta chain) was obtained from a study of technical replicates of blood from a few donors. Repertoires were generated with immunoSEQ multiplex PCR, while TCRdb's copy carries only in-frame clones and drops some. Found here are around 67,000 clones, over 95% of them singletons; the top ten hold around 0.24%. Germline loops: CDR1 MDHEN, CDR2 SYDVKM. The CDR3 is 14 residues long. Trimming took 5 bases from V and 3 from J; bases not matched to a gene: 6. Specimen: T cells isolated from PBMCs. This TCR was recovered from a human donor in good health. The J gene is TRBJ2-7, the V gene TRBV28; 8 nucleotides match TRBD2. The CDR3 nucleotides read TGTGCCAGCAGTGACATTAGCGGGATCTACGAGCAGTACTTC. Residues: CASSDISGIYEQYF.